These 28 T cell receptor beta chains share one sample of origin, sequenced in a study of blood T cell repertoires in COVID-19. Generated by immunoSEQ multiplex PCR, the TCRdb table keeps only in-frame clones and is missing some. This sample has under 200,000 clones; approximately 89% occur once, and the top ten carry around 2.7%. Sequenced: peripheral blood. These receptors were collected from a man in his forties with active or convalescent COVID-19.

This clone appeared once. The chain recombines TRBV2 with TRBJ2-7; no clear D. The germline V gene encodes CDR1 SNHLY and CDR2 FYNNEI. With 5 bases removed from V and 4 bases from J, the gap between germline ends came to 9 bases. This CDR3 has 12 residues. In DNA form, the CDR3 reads TGTGCCAGCAGTTCCCTTTCTTACGAGCAGTACTTC. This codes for CASSSLSYEQYF.

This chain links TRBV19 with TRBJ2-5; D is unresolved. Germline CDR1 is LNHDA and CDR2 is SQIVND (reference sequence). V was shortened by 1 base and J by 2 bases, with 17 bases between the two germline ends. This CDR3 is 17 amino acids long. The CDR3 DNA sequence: TGTGCCAGTAGTATAGTGGCCGACATTAACAGACAAGAGACCCAGTACTTC. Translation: CASSIVADINRQETQYF.

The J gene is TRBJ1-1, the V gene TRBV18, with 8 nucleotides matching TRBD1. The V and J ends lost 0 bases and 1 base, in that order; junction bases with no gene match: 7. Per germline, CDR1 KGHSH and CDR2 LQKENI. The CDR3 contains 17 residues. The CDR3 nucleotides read TGTGCCAGCTCACCACCGGGACAGGTCGGGAGGAACACTGAAGCTTTCTTT. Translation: CASSPPGQVGRNTEAFF. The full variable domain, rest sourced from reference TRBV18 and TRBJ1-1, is NAGVMQNPRHLVRRRGQEARLRCSPMKGHSHVYWYRQLPEEGLKFMVYLQKENIIDESGMPKERFSAEFPKEGPSILRIQQVVRGDSAAYFCASSPPGQVGRNTEAFFGQGTRLTVV.

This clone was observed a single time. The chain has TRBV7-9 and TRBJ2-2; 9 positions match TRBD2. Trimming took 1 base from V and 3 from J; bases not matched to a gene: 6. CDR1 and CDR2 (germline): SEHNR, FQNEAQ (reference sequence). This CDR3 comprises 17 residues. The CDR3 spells CASSLGLAGTDTGELFF. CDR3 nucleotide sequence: TGTGCCAGCAGCTTAGGTCTAGCGGGGACCGACACCGGGGAGCTGTTTTTT. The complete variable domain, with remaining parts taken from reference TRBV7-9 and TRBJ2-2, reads DTGVSQNPRHKITKRGQNVTFRCDPISEHNRLYWYRQTLGQGPEFLTYFQNEAQLEKSRLLSDRFSAERPKGSFSTLEIQRTEQGDSAMYLCASSLGLAGTDTGELFFGEGSRLTVL.

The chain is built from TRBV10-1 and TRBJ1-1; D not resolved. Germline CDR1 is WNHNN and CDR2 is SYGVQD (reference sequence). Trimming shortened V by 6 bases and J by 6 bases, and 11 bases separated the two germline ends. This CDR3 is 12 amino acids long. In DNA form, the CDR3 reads TGCGCCAGCAGCGGTGAGGGCGCTGAAGCTTTCTTT. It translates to CASSGEGAEAFF.

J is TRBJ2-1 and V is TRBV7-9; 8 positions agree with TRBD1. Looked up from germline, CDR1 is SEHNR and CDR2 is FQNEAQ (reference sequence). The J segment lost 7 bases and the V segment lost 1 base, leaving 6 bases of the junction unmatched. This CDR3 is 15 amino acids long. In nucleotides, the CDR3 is TGTGCCAGCAGCTTAGGAACAGGGGGGTCGAATGAGCAGTTCTTC. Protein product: CASSLGTGGSNEQFF.

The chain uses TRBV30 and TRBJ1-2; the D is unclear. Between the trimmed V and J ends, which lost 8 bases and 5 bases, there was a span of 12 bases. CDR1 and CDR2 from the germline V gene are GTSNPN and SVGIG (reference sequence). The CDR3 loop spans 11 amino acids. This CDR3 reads CAAGLWYGYTF. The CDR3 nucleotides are TGTGCCGCCGGACTTTGGTATGGCTACACCTTC.

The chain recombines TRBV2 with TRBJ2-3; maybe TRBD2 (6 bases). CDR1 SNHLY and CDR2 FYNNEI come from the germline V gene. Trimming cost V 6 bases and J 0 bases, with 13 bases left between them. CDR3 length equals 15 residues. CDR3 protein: CASRARDSSTDTQYF. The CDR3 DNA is TGTGCCAGCAGGGCCCGGGACTCTAGCACAGATACGCAGTATTTT.

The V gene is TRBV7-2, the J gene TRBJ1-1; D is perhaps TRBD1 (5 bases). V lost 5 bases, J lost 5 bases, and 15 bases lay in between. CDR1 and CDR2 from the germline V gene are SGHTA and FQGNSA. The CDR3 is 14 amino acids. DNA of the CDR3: TGTGCCAGCAGCCACAGGTCCGGGGGGACTGAAGCTTTCTTT. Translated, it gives CASSHRSGGTEAFF.

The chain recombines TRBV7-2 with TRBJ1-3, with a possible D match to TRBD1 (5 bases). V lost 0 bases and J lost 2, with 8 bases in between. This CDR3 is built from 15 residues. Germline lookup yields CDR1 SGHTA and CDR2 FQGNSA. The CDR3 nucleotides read TGTGCCAGCAGCTTAGCAGGACAAACTGGAAACACCATATATTTT. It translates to CASSLAGQTGNTIYF. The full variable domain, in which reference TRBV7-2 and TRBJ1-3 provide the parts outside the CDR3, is GAGVSQSPSNKVTEKGKDVELRCDPISGHTALYWYRQSLGQGLEFLIYFQGNSAPDKSGLPSDRFSAERTGGSVSTLTIQRTQQEDSAVYLCASSLAGQTGNTIYFGEGSWLTVV.

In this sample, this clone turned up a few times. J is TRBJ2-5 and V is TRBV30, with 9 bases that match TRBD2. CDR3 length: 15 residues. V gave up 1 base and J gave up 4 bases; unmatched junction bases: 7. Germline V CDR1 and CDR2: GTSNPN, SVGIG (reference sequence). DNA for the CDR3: TGTGCCTGGAGTGGCAAGCGGGGGGCTATAGAGACCCAGTACTTC. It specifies CAWSGKRGAIETQYF.

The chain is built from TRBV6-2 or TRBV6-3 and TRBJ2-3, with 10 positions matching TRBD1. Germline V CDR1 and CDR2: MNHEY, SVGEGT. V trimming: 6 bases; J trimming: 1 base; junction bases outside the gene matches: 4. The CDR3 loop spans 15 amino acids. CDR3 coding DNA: TGTGCCAGCAGCCCCGGGACAGGGGGCACAGATACGCAGTATTTT. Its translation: CASSPGTGGTDTQYF.

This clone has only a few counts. The CDR3 spells CASSPRQGQETQYF. CDR3 nucleotide sequence: TGTGCCAGCAGCCCGAGACAGGGACAAGAGACCCAGTACTTC. The chain combines TRBV13 with TRBJ2-5; 7 positions agree with TRBD1. Germline loops: CDR1 PRHDT, CDR2 FYEKMQ (reference sequence). This CDR3 is 14 amino acids long. J was trimmed by 2 bases and V by 5 bases; bases with no gene match: 5.

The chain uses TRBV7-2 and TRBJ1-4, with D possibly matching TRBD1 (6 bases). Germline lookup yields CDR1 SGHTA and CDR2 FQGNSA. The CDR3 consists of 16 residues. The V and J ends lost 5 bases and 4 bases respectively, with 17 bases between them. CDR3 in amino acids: CASSGKDRLYNEKLFF. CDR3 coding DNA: TGTGCCAGCAGCGGGAAAGACAGGCTTTATAATGAAAAACTGTTTTTT.

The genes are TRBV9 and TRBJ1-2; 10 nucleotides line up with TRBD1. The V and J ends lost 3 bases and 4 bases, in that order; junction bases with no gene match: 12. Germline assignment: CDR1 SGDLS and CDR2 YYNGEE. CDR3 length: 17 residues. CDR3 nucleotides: TGTGCCAGCAGCGGCCGGACAGGGGGGGTGGCAGCCTATGGCTACACCTTC. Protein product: CASSGRTGGVAAYGYTF.

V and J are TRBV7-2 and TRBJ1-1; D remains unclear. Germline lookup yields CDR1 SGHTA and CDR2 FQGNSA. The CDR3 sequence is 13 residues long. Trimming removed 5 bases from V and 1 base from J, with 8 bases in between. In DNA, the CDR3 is TGTGCCAGCAGCCGACACCGGAACACTGAAGCTTTCTTT. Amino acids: CASSRHRNTEAFF.

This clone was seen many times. CDR3 bases: TGTGCCTGGAGTCTCCAGGCAAACTATGGCTACACCTTC. Protein: CAWSLQANYGYTF. V usage is TRBV30 and J usage is TRBJ1-2; D not resolved. Germline V CDR1 and CDR2: GTSNPN, SVGIG (reference sequence). The CDR3 runs 13 residues. Trimming took 2 bases from V and 2 from J, leaving 9 bases between them.

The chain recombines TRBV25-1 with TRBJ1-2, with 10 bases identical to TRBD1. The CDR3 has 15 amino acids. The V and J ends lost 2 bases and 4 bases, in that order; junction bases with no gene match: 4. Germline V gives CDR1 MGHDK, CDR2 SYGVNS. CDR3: CASSEDRGPIYGYTF. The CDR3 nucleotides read TGTGCCAGCAGTGAAGACAGGGGGCCCATCTATGGCTACACCTTC.

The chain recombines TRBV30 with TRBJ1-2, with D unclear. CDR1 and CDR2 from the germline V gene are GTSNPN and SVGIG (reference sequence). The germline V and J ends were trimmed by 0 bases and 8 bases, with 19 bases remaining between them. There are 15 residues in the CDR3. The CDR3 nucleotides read TGTGCCTGGAGTGTACCCCCCGGGTCCGGCGGGGGCTACACCTTC. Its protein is CAWSVPPGSGGGYTF.

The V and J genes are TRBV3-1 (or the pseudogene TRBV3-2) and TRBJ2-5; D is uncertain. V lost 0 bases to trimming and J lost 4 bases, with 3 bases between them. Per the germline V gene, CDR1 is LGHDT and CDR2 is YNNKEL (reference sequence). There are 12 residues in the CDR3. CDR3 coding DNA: TGTGCCAGCAGCCAAGATCGAGAGACCCAGTACTTC. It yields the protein CASSQDRETQYF.

The CDR3 spells CASSKQLGTNEQFF. The CDR3 bases are TGCGCCAGCAGCAAACAGTTAGGGACAAATGAGCAGTTCTTC. V is TRBV5-1 and J is TRBJ2-1; TRBD1 might be the D (6 bases). CDR3 length: 14 residues. The V end was cut by 4 bases, the J end by 7 bases, with 15 bases between. The germline V gene encodes CDR1 SGHRS and CDR2 YFSETQ.

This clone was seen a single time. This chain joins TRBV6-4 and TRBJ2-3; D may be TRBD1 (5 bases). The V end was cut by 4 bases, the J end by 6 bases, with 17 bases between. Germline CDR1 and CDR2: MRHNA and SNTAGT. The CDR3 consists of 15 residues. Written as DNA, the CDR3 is TGTGCCAGCAGTGCGAACGGCCAGGGTGGGGATACGCAGTATTTT. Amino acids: CASSANGQGGDTQYF.

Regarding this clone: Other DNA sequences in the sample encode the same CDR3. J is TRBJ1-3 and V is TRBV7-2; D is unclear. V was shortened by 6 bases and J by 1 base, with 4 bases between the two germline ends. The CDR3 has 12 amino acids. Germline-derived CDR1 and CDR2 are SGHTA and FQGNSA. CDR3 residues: CASRSSGNTIYF. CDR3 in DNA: TGTGCCAGCAGATCATCTGGAAACACCATATATTTT.

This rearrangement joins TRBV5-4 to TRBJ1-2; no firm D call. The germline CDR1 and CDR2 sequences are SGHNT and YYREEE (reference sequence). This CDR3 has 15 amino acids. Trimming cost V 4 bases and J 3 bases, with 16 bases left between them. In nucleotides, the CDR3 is TGTGCCAGCAGCCCCTCGGGAGGTTCCTACTATGGCTACACCTTC. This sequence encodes CASSPSGGSYYGYTF.

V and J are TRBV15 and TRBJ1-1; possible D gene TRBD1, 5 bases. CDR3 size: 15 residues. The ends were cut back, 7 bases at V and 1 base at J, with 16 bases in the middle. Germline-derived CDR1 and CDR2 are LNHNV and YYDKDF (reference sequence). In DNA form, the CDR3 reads TGTGCCACCAATCGGCGGGGCGGTGCGAACACTGAAGCTTTCTTT. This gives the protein CATNRRGGANTEAFF. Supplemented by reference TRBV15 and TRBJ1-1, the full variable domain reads DAMVIQNPRYQVTQFGKPVTLSCSQTLNHNVMYWYQQKSSQAPKLLFHYYDKDFNNEADTPDNFQSRRPNTSFCFLDIRSPGLGDTAMYLCATNRRGGANTEAFFGQGTRLTVV.

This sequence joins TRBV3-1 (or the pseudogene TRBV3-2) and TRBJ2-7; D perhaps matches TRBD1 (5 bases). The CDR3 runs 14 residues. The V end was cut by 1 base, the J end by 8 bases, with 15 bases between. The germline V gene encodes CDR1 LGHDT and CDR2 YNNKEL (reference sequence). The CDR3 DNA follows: TGTGCCAGCAGCCAAGGGGCAGGGATGGTTAAGCAGTACTTC. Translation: CASSQGAGMVKQYF.

CDR3: CASSVSGIMNTEAFF. The CDR3 nucleotides are TGTGCCAGCAGCGTCTCAGGGATCATGAACACTGAAGCTTTCTTT. This chain uses TRBV7-9 with TRBJ1-1, with a weak D call TRBD1 (5 bases). There are 15 residues in the CDR3. Trimming removed 5 bases from V and 0 bases from J, with 13 bases in between. Per germline, CDR1 SEHNR and CDR2 FQNEAQ (reference sequence).

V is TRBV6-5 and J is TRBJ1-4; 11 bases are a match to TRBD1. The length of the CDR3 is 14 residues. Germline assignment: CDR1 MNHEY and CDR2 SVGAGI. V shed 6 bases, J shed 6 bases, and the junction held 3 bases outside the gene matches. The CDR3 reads CASSKDRGHEKLFF. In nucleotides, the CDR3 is TGTGCCAGCAGCAAGGACAGGGGGCATGAAAAACTGTTTTTT.